The present entry profiles one T cell receptor beta chain with its context. The antigen remains unidentified. This sample is part of a study of identical twins. Study-level findings and limits: Models underestimated out-of-frame TCR alpha sharing in monozygotic twins.

One entry per CDR3 protein, called by TCRdb with MiXCR from the 5' RACE reads. The table shows around 570,000 distinct CDR3 sequences, with 9.5% to 10% occurring only once. CDR3 length equals 13 residues. V gave up 3 bases and J gave up 4 bases, with 11 bases separating them. Germline lookup yields CDR1 SQVTM and CDR2 ANQGSEA. These same records also appear under a second study, on yellow fever vaccine responses in identical twins.

J is TRBJ2-3 and V is TRBV29-1, with D unresolved. This TCR came from a woman between 18 and 29 years old in good health. The sequenced sample consisted of PBMCs. DNA of the CDR3: TGCAGCGTTGAGGGAAATCACGCAGATACGCAGTATTTT. This translates into CSVEGNHADTQYF.